Listed below are T cell receptor beta chains from one sample, sequenced in a study of blood T cell repertoires in COVID-19. This table comes from immunoSEQ multiplex PCR, and its TCRdb copy is limited to in-frame clones, with some not included. The sample holds approximately 210,000 clones, approximately 82% seen once. Source material: PBMCs or T cells enriched from blood (not recorded which). The receptor source for this set is a man between 35 and 55 years old who had recovered from COVID-19. Each CDR3 is given with its conserved first and last residue. The order of the fields is CDR3 protein, V gene, J gene.

CASSRGAPEAFF	TRBV18	TRBJ1-1
CASSERGRDQPQHF	TRBV2	TRBJ1-5
CASSPRTVNTEAFF	TRBV19	TRBJ1-1
CASSQGTSGRFTDTQYF	TRBV3-1/TRBV3-2	TRBJ2-3
CASSRNEKLFF	TRBV3-1/TRBV3-2	TRBJ1-4
CASSVAGDYSTDTQYF	TRBV9	TRBJ2-3
CASSTYTEAFF	TRBV19	TRBJ1-1
CASSAGGVAEAFF	TRBV5-8	TRBJ1-1
CASSPRREGPLVRIVEQYF	TRBV7-9	TRBJ2-7
CASSQETGGRGNTIYF	TRBV4-2	TRBJ1-3
CASSPRDRGGWSTEAFF	TRBV14	TRBJ1-1
CASRVGQVNTEAFF	TRBV6-5	TRBJ1-1
CASSPQGQWAFF	TRBV7-2	TRBJ1-1
CAIRRPGDEKLFF	TRBV10-3	TRBJ1-4
CASSSNRGREKLFF	TRBV13	TRBJ1-4
CASSLGQNQPQHF	TRBV5-4	TRBJ1-5
CASSFTYGGSSGNTIYF	TRBV7-9	TRBJ1-3
CASSQGGVAFF	TRBV3-1/TRBV3-2	TRBJ1-1
CASSRTSGNTGELFF	TRBV7-2	TRBJ2-2
CASSERGGSNEKLFF	TRBV2	TRBJ1-4
CASSTSSGKETQYF	TRBV5-1	TRBJ2-5
CASSPDSDTQYF	TRBV2	TRBJ2-3
CASSQVAPEGTDTQYF	TRBV4-3	TRBJ2-3
CASSLGGQGGEKLFF	TRBV7-2	TRBJ1-4
CAGGGTQYF	TRBV7-4	TRBJ2-5
CAWSFSDRGWTEAFF	TRBV30	TRBJ1-1
CASSDSIIGHPNSPLHF	TRBV6-4	TRBJ1-6
CASSQGAGGPNTEAFF	TRBV3-1/TRBV3-2	TRBJ1-1
CASTWGTDTEAFF	TRBV2	TRBJ1-1
CASSQDLEAEAFF	TRBV4-2	TRBJ1-1
CASSRASDSGETQYF	TRBV5-1	TRBJ2-5
CASSPQGNYGYTF	TRBV7-3	TRBJ1-2
CASSMTGTYSNQPQHF	TRBV19	TRBJ1-5
CASSPSSGNKEKLFF	TRBV7-6	TRBJ1-4
CASSLGELAGQETQYF	TRBV5-8	TRBJ2-5
CATSRAPGQGKTDTQYF	TRBV15	TRBJ2-3